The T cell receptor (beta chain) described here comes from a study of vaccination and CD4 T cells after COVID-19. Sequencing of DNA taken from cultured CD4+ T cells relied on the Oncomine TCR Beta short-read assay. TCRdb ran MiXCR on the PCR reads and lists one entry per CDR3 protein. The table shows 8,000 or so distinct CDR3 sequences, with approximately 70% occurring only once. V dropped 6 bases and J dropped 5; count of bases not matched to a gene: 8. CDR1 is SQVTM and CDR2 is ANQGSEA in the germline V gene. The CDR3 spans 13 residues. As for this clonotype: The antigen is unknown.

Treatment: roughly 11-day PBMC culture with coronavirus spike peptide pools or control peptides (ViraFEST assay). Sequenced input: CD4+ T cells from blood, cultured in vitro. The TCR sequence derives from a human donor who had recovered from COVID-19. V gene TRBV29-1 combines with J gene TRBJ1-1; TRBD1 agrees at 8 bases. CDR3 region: CSVETGVRTEAFF. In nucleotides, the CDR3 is TGCAGCGTCGAGACAGGGGTGAGGACTGAAGCTTTCTTT. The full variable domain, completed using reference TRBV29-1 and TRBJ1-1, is SAVISQKPSRDICQRGTSLTIQCQVDSQVTMMFWYRQQPGQSLTLIATANQGSEATYESGFVIDKFPISRPNLTFSTLTVSNMSPEDSSIYLCSVETGVRTEAFFGQGTRLTVV.